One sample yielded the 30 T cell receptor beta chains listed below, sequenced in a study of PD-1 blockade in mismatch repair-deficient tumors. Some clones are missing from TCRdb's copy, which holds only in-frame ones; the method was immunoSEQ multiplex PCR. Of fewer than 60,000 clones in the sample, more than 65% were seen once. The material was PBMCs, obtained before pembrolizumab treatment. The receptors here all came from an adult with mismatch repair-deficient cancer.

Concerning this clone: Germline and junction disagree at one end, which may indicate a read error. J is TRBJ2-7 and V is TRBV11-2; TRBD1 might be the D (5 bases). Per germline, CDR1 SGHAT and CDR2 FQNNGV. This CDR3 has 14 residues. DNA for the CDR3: TGTGCCAGCAGATTAGACAGCCCGTCCTACGAGCAGTACTTC. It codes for CASRLDSPSYEQYF.

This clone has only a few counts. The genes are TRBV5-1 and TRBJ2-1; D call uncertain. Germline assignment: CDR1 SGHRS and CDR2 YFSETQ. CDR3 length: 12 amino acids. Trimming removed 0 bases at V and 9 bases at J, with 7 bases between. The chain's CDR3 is CASSLGEGEQFF. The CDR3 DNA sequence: TGCGCCAGCAGCTTGGGGGAAGGTGAGCAGTTCTTC.

For the CDR3, the DNA is TGTGCCAGCAGCCTGAGCTCCTACAATGAGCAGTTCTTC. It encodes CASSLSSYNEQFF. The rearrangement uses TRBV5-8 and TRBJ2-1; D is uncertain. V lost 4 bases and J lost 0, with 5 bases in between. This CDR3 spans 13 amino acids. In germline, CDR1 is SGHTS, CDR2 YDEGEE. Supplemented by reference TRBV5-8 and TRBJ2-1, the full variable domain reads EAGVTQSPTHLIKTRGQQATLRCSPISGHTSVYWYQQALGLGLQFLLWYDEGEERNRGNFPPRFSGRQFPNYSSELNVNALELEDSALYLCASSLSSYNEQFFGPGTRLTVL.

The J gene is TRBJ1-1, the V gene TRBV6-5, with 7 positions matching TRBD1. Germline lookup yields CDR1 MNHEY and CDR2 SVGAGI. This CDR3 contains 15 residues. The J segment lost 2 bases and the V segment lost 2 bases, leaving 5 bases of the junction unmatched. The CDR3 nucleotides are TGTGCCAGCAGTTACCTCGGGACAGAAAACACTGAAGCTTTCTTT. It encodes CASSYLGTENTEAFF.

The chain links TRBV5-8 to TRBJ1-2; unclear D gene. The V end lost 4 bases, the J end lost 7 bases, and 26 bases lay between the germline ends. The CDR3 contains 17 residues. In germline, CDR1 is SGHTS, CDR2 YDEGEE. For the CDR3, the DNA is TGTGCCAGCAGCACCCTGTCCCCCTTGGACGGTCCTTTTGGCTACACCTTC. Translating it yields CASSTLSPLDGPFGYTF. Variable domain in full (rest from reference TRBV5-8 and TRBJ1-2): EAGVTQSPTHLIKTRGQQATLRCSPISGHTSVYWYQQALGLGLQFLLWYDEGEERNRGNFPPRFSGRQFPNYSSELNVNALELEDSALYLCASSTLSPLDGPFGYTFGSGTRLTVV.

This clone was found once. The CDR3 sequence: CATSRGRQGGHNEQFF. The DNA for the CDR3 is TGTGCCACCAGCAGAGGACGACAGGGGGGCCACAATGAGCAGTTCTTC. The chain carries TRBV15 and TRBJ2-1; 9 positions match TRBD1. V shed 1 base and J 5 bases; nucleotides not matched to a gene: 6. CDR1 is LNHNV, CDR2 YYDKDF, per germline (reference sequence). The CDR3 sequence is 16 residues long.

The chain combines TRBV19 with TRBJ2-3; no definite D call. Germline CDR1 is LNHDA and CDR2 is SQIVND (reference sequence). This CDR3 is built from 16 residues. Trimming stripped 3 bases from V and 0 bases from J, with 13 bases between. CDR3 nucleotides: TGTGCCAGTAGTATTTCCTGGCAGGTGAGCACAGATACGCAGTATTTT. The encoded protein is CASSISWQVSTDTQYF.

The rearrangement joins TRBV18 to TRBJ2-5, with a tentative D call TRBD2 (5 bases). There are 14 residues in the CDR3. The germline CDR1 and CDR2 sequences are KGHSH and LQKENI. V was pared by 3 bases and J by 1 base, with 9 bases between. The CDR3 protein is CASSPVGVQETQYF. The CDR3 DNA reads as TGTGCCAGCTCACCCGTCGGGGTCCAAGAGACCCAGTACTTC.

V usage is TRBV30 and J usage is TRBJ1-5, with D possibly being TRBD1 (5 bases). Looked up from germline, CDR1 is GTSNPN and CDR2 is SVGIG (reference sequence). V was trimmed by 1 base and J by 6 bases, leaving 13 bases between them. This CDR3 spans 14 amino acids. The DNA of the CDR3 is TGTGCCTGGAGTGCCGGGGGGGAGGCTCAGCCCCAGCATTTT. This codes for CAWSAGGEAQPQHF.

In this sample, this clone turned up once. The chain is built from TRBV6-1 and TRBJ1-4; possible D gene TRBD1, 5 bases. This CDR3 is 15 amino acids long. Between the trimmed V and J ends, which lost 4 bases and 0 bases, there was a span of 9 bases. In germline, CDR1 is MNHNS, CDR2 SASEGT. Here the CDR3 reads CASSAGRSTNEKLFF. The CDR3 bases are TGTGCCAGCAGTGCGGGACGGTCAACTAATGAAAAACTGTTTTTT.

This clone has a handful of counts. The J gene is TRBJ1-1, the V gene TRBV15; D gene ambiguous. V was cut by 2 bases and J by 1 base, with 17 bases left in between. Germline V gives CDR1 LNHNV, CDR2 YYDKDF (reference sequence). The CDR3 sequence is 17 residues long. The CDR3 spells CATSRYPGFSANTEAFF. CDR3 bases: TGTGCCACCAGCAGATATCCGGGTTTCTCGGCGAACACTGAAGCTTTCTTT.

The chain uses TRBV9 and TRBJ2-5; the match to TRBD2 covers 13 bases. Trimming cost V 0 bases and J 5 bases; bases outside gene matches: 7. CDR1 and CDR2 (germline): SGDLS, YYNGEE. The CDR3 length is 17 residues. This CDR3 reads CASSVGLAGGLGETQYF. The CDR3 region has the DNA TGTGCCAGCAGCGTAGGACTAGCGGGAGGACTTGGGGAGACCCAGTACTTC.

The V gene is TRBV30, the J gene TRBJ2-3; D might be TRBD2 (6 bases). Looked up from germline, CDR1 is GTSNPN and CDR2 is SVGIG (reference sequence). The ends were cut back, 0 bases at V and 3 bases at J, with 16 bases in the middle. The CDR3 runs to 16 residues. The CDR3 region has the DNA TGTGCCTGGAGTGTACGAGTGGGAGGAATGACAGATACGCAGTATTTT. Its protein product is CAWSVRVGGMTDTQYF.

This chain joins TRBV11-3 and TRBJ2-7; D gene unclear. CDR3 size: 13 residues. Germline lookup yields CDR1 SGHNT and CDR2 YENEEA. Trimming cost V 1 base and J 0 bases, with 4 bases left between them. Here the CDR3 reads CASSLGISYEQYF. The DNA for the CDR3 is TGTGCCAGCAGCTTAGGGATCTCCTACGAGCAGTACTTC.

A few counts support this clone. The CDR3 is CASSYSRTAMNTEAFF. The CDR3 DNA follows: TGTGCCAGCAGTTACTCCCGGACGGCCATGAACACTGAAGCTTTCTTT. This chain links TRBV6-5 with TRBJ1-1; D not resolved. Between the trimmed V and J ends, which lost 0 bases and 0 bases, there was a span of 11 bases. The CDR3 length is 16 residues. CDR1 is MNHEY and CDR2 is SVGAGI in the germline V gene.

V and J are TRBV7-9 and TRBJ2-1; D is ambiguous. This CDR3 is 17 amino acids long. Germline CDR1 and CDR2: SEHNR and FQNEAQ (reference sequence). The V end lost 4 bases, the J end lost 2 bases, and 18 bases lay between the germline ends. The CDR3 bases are TGTGCCAGCAGCTCTATTCAGGAAGCGTTAACCTACAATGAGCAGTTCTTC. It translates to CASSSIQEALTYNEQFF.

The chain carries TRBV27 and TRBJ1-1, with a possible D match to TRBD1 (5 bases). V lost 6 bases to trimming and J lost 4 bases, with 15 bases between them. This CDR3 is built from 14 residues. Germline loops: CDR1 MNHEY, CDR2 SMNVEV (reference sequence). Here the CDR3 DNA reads TGTGCCAGCAGCCGTAACCAGGGCGGCACTGAAGCTTTCTTT. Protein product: CASSRNQGGTEAFF.

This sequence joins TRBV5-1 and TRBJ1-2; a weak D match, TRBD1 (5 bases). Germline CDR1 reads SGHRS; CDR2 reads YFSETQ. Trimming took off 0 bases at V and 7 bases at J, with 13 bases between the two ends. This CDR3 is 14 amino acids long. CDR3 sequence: CASSLETTVSGYTF. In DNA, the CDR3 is TGCGCCAGCAGCTTGGAGACGACAGTCTCTGGCTACACCTTC.

The CDR3 reads CASSIGIGTGEQYF. DNA for the CDR3: TGTGCCAGTAGCATCGGTATAGGGACGGGGGAGCAGTACTTC. The rearrangement uses TRBV19 and TRBJ2-7; D tentatively fits TRBD1 or TRBD2 (5 bases each). CDR3 length: 14 amino acids. Germline CDR1 reads LNHDA; CDR2 reads SQIVND (reference sequence). V lost 6 bases and J 7 bases, leaving 19 bases between the germline ends.

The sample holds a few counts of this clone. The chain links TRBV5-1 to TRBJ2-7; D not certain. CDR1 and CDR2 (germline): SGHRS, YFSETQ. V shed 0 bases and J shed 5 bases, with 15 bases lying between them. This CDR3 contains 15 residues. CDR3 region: CASSLDGRVFDEQYF. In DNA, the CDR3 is TGCGCCAGCAGCTTGGATGGTAGGGTCTTTGACGAGCAGTACTTC.

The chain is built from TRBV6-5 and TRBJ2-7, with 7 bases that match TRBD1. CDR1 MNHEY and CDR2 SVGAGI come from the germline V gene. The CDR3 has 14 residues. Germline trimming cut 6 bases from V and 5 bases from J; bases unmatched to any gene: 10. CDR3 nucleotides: TGTGCCAGCAGACCCGGACAGGCCAGGCACGAGCAGTACTTC. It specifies CASRPGQARHEQYF.

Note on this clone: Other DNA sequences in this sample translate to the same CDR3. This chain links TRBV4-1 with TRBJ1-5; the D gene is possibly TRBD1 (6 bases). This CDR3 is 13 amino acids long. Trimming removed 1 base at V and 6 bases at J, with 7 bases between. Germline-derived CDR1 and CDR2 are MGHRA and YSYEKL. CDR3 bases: TGCGCCAGCAGCCAAGTAGGGGGTCAGCCCCAGCATTTT. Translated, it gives CASSQVGGQPQHF.

This chain's CDR3 is CASRVQSNQPQHF. CDR3 nucleotide sequence: TGTGCCAGCAGGGTGCAGAGCAATCAGCCCCAGCATTTT. V is TRBV6-1 and J is TRBJ1-5; D call uncertain. Trimming cost V 6 bases and J 1 base, with 7 bases left between them. The CDR3 totals 13 residues. Germline CDR1 is MNHNS and CDR2 is SASEGT.

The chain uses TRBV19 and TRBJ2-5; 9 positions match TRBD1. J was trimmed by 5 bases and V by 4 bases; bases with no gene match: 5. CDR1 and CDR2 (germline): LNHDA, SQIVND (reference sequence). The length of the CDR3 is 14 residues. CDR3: CASSRTGVRETQYF. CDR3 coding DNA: TGTGCCAGTAGTAGGACAGGGGTAAGGGAGACCCAGTACTTC. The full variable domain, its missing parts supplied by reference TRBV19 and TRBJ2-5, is DGGITQSPKYLFRKEGQNVTLSCEQNLNHDAMYWYRQDPGQGLRLIYYSQIVNDFQKGDIAEGYSVSREKKESFPLTVTSAQKNPTAFYLCASSRTGVRETQYFGPGTRLLVL.

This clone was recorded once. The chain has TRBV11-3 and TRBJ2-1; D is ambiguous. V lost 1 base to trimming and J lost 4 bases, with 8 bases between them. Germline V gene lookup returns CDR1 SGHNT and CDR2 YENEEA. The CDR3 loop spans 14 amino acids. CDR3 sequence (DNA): TGTGCCAGCAGCTTAGTTGCCCAATACAATGAGCAGTTCTTC. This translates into CASSLVAQYNEQFF.

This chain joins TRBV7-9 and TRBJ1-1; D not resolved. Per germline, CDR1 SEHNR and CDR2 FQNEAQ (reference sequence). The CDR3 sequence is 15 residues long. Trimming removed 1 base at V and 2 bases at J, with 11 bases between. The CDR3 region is CASSLVKSGNTEAFF. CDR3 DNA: TGTGCCAGCAGCTTAGTGAAATCCGGTAACACTGAAGCTTTCTTT.

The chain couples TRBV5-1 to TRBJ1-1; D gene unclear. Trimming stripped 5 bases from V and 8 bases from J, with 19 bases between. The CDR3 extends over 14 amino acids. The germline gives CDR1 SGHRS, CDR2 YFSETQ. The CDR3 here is CASSRAAATEEAFF. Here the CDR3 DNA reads TGCGCCAGCAGTCGAGCGGCCGCGACGGAAGAAGCTTTCTTT.

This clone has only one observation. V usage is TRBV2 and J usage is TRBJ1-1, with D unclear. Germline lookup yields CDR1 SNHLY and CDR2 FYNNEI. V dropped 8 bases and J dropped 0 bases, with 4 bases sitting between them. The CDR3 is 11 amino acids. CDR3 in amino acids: CASLMNTEAFF. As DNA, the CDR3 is TGTGCCAGCTTAATGAACACTGAAGCTTTCTTT.

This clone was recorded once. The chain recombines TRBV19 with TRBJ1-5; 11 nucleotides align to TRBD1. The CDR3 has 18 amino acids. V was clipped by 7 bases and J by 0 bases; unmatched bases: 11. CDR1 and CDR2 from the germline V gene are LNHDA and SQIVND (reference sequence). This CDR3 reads CASTLDRDRGTSNQPQHF. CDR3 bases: TGTGCCAGTACTCTAGACCGGGACAGGGGGACTAGCAATCAGCCCCAGCATTTT.

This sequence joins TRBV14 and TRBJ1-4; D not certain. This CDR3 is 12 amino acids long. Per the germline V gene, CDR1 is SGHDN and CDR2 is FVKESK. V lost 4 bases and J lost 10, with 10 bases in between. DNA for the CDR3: TGTGCCAGCAGCCGTAGCAGCGGAAAACTGTTTTTT. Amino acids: CASSRSSGKLFF. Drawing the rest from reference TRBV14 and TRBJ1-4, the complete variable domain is EAGVTQFPSHSVIEKGQTVTLRCDPISGHDNLYWYRRVMGKEIKFLLHFVKESKQDESGMPNNRFLAERTGGTYSTLKVQPAELEDSGVYFCASSRSSGKLFFGSGTQLSVL.